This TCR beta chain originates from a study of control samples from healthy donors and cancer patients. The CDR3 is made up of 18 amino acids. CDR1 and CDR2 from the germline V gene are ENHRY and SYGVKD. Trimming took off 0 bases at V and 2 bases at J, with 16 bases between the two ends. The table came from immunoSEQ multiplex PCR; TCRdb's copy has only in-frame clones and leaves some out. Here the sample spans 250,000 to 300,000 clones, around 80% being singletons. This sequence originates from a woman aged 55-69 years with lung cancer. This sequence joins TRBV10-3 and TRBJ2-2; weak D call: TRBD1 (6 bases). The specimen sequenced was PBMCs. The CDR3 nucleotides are TGTGCCATCAGTGAGTCGACCAGGGGTTTCCAAAACACCGGGGAGCTGTTTTTT. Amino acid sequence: CAISESTRGFQNTGELFF.